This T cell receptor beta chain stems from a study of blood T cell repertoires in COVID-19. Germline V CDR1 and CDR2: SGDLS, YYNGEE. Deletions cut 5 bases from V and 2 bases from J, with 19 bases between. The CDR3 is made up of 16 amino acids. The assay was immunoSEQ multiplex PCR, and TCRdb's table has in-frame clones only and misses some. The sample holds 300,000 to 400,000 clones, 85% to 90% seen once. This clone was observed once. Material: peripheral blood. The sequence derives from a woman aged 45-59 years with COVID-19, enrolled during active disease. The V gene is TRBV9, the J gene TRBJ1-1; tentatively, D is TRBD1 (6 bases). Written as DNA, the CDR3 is TGTGCCAGCAGACGACAGGAAAGGATTGCAAACACTGAAGCTTTCTTT. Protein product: CASRRQERIANTEAFF.